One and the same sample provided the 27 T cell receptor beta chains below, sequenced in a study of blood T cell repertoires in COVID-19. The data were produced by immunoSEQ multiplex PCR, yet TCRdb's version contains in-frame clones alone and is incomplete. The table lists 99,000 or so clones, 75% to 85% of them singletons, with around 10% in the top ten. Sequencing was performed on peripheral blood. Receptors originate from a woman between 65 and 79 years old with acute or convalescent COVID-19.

This chain's CDR3 is CASSHTSSYETQYF. The CDR3 DNA is TGTGCCAGCAGCCACACTAGTTCCTATGAGACCCAGTACTTC. The rearrangement joins TRBV3-1 (or the pseudogene TRBV3-2) to TRBJ2-5; TRBD2 might be the D (5 bases). Germline V gene data show CDR1 as LGHDT and CDR2 as YNNKEL (reference sequence). This CDR3 spans 14 amino acids. The V end was cut by 3 bases, the J end by 5 bases, with 13 bases between.

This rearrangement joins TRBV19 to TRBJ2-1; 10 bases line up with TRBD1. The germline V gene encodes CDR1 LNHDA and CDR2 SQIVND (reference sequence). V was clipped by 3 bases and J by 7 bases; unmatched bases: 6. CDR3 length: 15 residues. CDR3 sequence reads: CASSIPGQGWNEQFF. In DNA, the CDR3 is TGTGCCAGTAGTATTCCGGGACAGGGGTGGAATGAGCAGTTCTTC. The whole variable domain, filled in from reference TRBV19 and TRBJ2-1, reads DGGITQSPKYLFRKEGQNVTLSCEQNLNHDAMYWYRQDPGQGLRLIYYSQIVNDFQKGDIAEGYSVSREKKESFPLTVTSAQKNPTAFYLCASSIPGQGWNEQFFGPGTRLTVL.

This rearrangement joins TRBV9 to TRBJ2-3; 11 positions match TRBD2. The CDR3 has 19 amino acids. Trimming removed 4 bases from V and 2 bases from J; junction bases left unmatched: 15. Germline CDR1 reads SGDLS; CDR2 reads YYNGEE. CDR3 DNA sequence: TGTGCCAGCAGCCCAGGAGGGGGGGCTAGCGGGGGGTCCACAGATACGCAGTATTTT. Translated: CASSPGGGASGGSTDTQYF.

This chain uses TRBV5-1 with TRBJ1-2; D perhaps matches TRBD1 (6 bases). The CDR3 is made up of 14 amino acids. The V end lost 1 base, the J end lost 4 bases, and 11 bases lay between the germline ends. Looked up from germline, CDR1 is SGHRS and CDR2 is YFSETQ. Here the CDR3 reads CASSLTGTIYGYTF. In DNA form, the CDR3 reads TGCGCCAGCAGCTTGACAGGGACCATCTATGGCTACACCTTC.

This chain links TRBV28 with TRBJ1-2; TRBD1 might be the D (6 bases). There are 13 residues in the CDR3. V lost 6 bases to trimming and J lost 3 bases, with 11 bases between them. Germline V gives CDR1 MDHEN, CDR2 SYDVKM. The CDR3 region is CASSSTGYYGYTF. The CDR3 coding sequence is TGTGCCAGCAGCTCTACAGGGTACTATGGCTACACCTTC.

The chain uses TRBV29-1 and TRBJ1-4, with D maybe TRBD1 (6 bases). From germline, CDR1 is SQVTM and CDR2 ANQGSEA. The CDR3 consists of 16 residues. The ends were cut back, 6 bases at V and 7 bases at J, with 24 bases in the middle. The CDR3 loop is CSVHIRGAENGEKLFF. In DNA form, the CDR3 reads TGCAGCGTCCATATCCGGGGGGCCGAAAACGGTGAAAAACTGTTTTTT.

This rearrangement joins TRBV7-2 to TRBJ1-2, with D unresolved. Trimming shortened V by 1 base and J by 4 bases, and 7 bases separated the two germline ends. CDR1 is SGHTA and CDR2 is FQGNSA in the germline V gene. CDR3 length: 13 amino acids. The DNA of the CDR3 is TGTGCCAGCAGCTTAGAAGGCGGCTATGGCTACACCTTC. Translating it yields CASSLEGGYGYTF.

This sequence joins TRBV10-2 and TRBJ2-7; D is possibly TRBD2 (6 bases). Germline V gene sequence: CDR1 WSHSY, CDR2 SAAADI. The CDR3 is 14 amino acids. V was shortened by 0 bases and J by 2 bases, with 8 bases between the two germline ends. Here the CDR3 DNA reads TGCGCCAGCAGTGAGTCCCCGGGAGCCTACGAGCAGTACTTC. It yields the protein CASSESPGAYEQYF.

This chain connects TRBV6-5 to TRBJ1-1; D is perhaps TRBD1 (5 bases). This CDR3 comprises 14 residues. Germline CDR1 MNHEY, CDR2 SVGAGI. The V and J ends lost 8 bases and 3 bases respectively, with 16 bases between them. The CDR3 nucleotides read TGTGCCAGCGTAGATGGGGGGGATGACACTGAAGCTTTCTTT. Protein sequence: CASVDGGDDTEAFF.

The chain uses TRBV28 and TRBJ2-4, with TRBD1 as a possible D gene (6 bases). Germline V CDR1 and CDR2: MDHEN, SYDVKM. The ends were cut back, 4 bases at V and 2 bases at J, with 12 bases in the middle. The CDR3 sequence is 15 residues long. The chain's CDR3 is CASSYPGQTKNIQYF. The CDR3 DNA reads TGTGCCAGCAGTTATCCGGGACAAACCAAAAACATTCAGTACTTC.

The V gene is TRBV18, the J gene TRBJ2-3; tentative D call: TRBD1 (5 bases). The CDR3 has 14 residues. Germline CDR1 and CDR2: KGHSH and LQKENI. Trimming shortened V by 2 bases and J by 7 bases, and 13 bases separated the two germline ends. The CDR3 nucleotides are TGTGCCAGCTCACCAGGGCAGGGTGGAAATACGCAGTATTTT. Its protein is CASSPGQGGNTQYF.

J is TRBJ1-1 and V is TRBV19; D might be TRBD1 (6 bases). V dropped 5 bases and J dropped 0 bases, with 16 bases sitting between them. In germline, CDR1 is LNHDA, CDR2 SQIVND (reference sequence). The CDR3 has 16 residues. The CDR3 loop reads CASSDHGTRLNTEAFF. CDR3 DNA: TGTGCCAGTAGTGACCATGGGACACGGCTGAACACTGAAGCTTTCTTT.

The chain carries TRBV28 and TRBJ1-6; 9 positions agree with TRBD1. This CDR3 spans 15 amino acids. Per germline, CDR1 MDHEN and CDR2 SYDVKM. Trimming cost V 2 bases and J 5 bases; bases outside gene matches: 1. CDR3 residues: CASSLGQGNNSPLHF. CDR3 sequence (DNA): TGTGCCAGCAGTTTAGGACAGGGGAATAATTCACCCCTCCACTTT.

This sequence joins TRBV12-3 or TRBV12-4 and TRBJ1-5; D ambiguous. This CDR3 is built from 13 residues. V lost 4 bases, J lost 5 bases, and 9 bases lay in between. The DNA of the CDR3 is TGTGCCAGCAGTTCCGGAGGGTATCAGCCCCAGCATTTT. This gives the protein CASSSGGYQPQHF.

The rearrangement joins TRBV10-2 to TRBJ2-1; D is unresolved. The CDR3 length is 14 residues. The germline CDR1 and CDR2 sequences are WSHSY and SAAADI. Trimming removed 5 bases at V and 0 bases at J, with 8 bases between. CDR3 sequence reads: CASSNSRSYNEQFF. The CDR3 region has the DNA TGCGCCAGCAGTAACTCCCGCTCCTACAATGAGCAGTTCTTC.

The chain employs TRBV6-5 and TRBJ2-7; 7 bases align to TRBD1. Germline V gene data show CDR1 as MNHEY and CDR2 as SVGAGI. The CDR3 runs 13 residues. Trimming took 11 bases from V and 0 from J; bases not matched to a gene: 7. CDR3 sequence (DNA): TGTGCCGCACGACAGGGCCCCTCCTACGAGCAGTACTTC. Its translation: CAARQGPSYEQYF.

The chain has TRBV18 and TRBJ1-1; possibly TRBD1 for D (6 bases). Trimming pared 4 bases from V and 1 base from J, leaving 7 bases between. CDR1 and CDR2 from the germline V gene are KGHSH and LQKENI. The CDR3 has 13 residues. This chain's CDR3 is CASSLQGNTEAFF. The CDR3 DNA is TGTGCCAGCTCACTACAGGGGAACACTGAAGCTTTCTTT.

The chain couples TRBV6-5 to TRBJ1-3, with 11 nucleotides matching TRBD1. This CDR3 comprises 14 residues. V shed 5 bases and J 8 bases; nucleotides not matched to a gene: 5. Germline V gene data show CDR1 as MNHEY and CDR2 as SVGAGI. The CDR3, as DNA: TGTGCCAGCAGTCGGGACAGGGGGTGGCACACCATATATTTT. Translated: CASSRDRGWHTIYF.

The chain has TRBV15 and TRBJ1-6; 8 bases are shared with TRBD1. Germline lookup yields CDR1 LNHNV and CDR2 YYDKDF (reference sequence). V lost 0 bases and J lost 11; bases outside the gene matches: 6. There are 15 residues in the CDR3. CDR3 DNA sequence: TGTGCCACCAGCAGAGATTCAGGGGGCTCACCACCCCTCCACTTT. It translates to CATSRDSGGSPPLHF.

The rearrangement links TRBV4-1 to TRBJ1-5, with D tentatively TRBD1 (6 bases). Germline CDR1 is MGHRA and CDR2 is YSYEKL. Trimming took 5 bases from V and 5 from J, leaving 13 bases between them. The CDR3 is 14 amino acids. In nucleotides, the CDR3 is TGCGCCAGCAGCACAACGGGGGGCTATCAGCCCCAGCATTTT. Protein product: CASSTTGGYQPQHF.

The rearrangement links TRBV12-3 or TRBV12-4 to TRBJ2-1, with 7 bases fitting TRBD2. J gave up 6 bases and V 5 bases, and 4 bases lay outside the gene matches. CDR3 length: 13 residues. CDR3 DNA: TGTGCCAGCAGTACAGCGGGACGCAATGAGCAGTTCTTC. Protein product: CASSTAGRNEQFF.

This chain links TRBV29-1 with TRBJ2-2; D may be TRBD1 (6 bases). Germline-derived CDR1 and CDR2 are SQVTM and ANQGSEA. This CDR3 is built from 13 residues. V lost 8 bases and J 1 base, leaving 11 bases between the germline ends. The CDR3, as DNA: TGCAGCTCCCGGACAGAGAACACCGGGGAGCTGTTTTTT. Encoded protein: CSSRTENTGELFF.

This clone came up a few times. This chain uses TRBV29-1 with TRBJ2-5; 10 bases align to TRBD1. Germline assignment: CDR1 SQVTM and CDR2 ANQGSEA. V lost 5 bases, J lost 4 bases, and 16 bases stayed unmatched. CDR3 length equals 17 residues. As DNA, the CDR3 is TGCAGCGTTCGCGGCGTTAGGGACAGGGGCGTCGGAGAGACCCAGTACTTC. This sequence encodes CSVRGVRDRGVGETQYF. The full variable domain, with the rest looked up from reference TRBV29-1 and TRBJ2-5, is SAVISQKPSRDICQRGTSLTIQCQVDSQVTMMFWYRQQPGQSLTLIATANQGSEATYESGFVIDKFPISRPNLTFSTLTVSNMSPEDSSIYLCSVRGVRDRGVGETQYFGPGTRLLVL.

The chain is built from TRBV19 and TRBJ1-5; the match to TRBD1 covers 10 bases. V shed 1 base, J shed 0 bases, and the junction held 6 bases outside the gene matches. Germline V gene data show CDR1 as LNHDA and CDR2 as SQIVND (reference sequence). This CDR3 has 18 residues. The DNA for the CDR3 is TGTGCCAGTAGTATAGGCGGACAGGGGGTGTATAGCAATCAGCCCCAGCATTTT. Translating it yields CASSIGGQGVYSNQPQHF.

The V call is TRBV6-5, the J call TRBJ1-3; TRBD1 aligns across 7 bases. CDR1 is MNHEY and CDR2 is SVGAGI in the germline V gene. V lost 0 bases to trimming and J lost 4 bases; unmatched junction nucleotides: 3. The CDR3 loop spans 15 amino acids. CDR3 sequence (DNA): TGTGCCAGCAGTTACTCCTCGGACAGGGGAAACACCATATATTTT. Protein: CASSYSSDRGNTIYF.

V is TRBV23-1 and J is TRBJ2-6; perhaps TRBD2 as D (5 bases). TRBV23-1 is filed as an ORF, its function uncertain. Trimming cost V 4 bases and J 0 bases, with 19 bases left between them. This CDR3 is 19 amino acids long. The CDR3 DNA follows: TGCGCCAGCAGTCCTTTAAGGGAGAGGGCCTTCTCTGGGGCCAACGTCCTGACTTTC. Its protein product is CASSPLRERAFSGANVLTF.

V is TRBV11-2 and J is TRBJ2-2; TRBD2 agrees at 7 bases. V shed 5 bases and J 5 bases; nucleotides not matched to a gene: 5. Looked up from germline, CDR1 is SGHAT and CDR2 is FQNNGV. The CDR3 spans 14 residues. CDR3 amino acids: CASSPSSGTGELFF. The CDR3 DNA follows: TGTGCCAGCAGCCCCAGTAGCGGGACCGGGGAGCTGTTTTTT. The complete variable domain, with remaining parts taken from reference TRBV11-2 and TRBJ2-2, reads EAGVAQSPRYKIIEKRQSVAFWCNPISGHATLYWYQQILGQGPKLLIQFQNNGVVDDSQLPKDRFSAERLKGVDSTLKIQPAKLEDSAVYLCASSPSSGTGELFFGEGSRLTVL.